This T cell receptor beta chain emerged from a study of memory CD4+ T cells and cytomegalovirus serostatus. Study overall: Of the healthy Belgian adults, 9 were CMV seropositive and approximately 24 seronegative. Study-level points and caveats: The CMV-associated TCR signature appears largely within the CD4+ memory repertoire. About 40% of the roughly 160 known CMV-associated TCRbeta sequences appeared in CD4+ memory.

Germline CDR1 and CDR2: MNHEY and SVGAGI. The CDR3 contains 14 residues. V was clipped by 5 bases and J by 2 bases, with 13 bases between them. Single viable CD3+CD4+CD8-CD45RO+ cells were sorted as the memory CD4+ T cells. Method: immunoSEQ multiplex PCR; TCRdb's copy keeps in-frame clones and lacks some. The table lists over 65,000 clones, around 80% of them singletons. Comment on this clone: The antigen remains unidentified.

This chain joins TRBV6-5 and TRBJ2-7; D is possibly TRBD1 or TRBD2 (5 bases each). This receptor was taken from an adult in good health and CMV-seronegative. The sequenced sample consisted of memory CD4+ T cells from blood. CDR3 residues: CASSPGTAPYEQYF. The CDR3 DNA follows: TGTGCCAGCAGTCCCGGGACGGCGCCCTACGAGCAGTACTTC.